A single sample is the source of the 14 T cell receptor beta chains below, sequenced in a study of blood T cell repertoires in COVID-19 (TCRdb year 2020). Library prep was done by the immunoSEQ multiplex PCR assay. TCRdb holds this immuneACCESS table with in-frame rearrangements only. Some clones are missing; in checked studies, unresolved V genes explain under half, and the rest has no known cause. In this sample the table shows some 96,000 clones, 83% of which occur a single time. Of the sample, over 9.5% falls within the top ten clones. Source material: peripheral blood. The receptors were sampled from a human donor in a cohort sampled during active COVID-19.

The chain uses TRBV28 and TRBJ1-2; 11 bases are shared with TRBD1. The germline CDR1 and CDR2 sequences are MDHEN and SYDVKM. V was clipped by 5 bases and J by 2 bases; unmatched bases: 4. This CDR3 spans 15 amino acids. CDR3 protein: CASSPGTGGNYGYTF. Written as DNA, the CDR3 is TGTGCCAGCAGTCCCGGGACAGGGGGGAACTATGGCTACACCTTC.

V gene TRBV7-3 combines with J gene TRBJ2-5, with 7 bases lining up with TRBD1. J was trimmed by 1 base and V by 5 bases; bases with no gene match: 4. CDR3 length: 14 amino acids. Germline V gene lookup returns CDR1 SGHTA and CDR2 FQGTGA. CDR3 sequence (DNA): TGTGCCAGCAGCGGGGGACAGCTCCAAGAGACCCAGTACTTC. It codes for CASSGGQLQETQYF.

The genes are TRBV7-9 and TRBJ2-3, with 7 bases identical to TRBD1. This CDR3 spans 15 amino acids. The germline V gene has CDR1 SEHNR and CDR2 FQNEAQ (reference sequence). V shed 5 bases and J 4 bases; nucleotides not matched to a gene: 9. CDR3 sequence (DNA): TGTGCCAGCAGCCTGGATAGGACAGGTCCAGATACGCAGTATTTT. This translates into CASSLDRTGPDTQYF. Supplemented by reference TRBV7-9 and TRBJ2-3, the full variable domain reads DTGVSQNPRHKITKRGQNVTFRCDPISEHNRLYWYRQTLGQGPEFLTYFQNEAQLEKSRLLSDRFSAERPKGSFSTLEIQRTEQGDSAMYLCASSLDRTGPDTQYFGPGTRLTVL.

The chain joins TRBV30 to TRBJ2-7; 7 bases are shared with TRBD2. This CDR3 spans 15 amino acids. In germline, CDR1 is GTSNPN, CDR2 SVGIG (reference sequence). J was trimmed by 5 bases and V by 2 bases; bases with no gene match: 12. The DNA for the CDR3 is TGTGCCTGGAGTTTCCGAGCGGGAATAGGGGACGAGCAGTACTTC. Translated, it gives CAWSFRAGIGDEQYF.

CDR3 bases: TGTGCTAGTGGCCGGGACAGGGGATACGAGCAGTACTTC. This encodes CASGRDRGYEQYF. The chain has TRBV12-5 and TRBJ2-7, with 10 bases lining up with TRBD1. CDR3 size: 13 residues. The trim removed 6 bases at V and 4 bases at J, leaving 3 bases unmatched. Germline V gene data show CDR1 as LGHNT and CDR2 as FRNRAP. The whole variable domain, filled in from reference TRBV12-5 and TRBJ2-7, reads DARVTQTPRHKVTEMGQEVTMRCQPILGHNTVFWYRQTMMQGLELLAYFRNRAPLDDSGMPKDRFSAEMPDATLATLKIQPSEPRDSAVYFCASGRDRGYEQYFGPGTRLTVT.

V usage is TRBV19 and J usage is TRBJ2-3; no reliable D call. Germline CDR1 is LNHDA and CDR2 is SQIVND (reference sequence). Trimming left V 2 bases short and J 2 bases short, with 8 bases between. The CDR3 is made up of 14 amino acids. CDR3 amino acids: CASSIFGSTDTQYF. The CDR3 DNA sequence: TGTGCCAGTAGTATATTCGGGTCCACAGATACGCAGTATTTT.

V is TRBV9 and J is TRBJ2-5; 7 bases agree with TRBD1. CDR1 is SGDLS and CDR2 is YYNGEE in the germline V gene. The junction had 10 bases not matched to a gene; V was cut back by 0 bases and J by 2 bases. This CDR3 has 17 residues. CDR3 sequence reads: CASSVGGGLGEQETQYF. In DNA form, the CDR3 reads TGTGCCAGCAGCGTAGGAGGGGGCTTAGGAGAGCAAGAGACCCAGTACTTC.

The rearrangement uses TRBV5-1 and TRBJ2-2; no reliable D call. Germline V lookup: CDR1 SGHRS, CDR2 YFSETQ. The CDR3 extends over 17 amino acids. Trimming took 0 bases from V and 2 from J, leaving 14 bases between them. DNA for the CDR3: TGCGCCAGCAGCTTGGCCGCGTACCTTTCTAACACCGGGGAGCTGTTTTTT. Residues: CASSLAAYLSNTGELFF.

This clone was seen just once. This sequence joins TRBV9 and TRBJ1-1; tentatively, D is TRBD1 (5 bases). The CDR3 is 15 residues long. Germline lookup yields CDR1 SGDLS and CDR2 YYNGEE. The V end lost 0 bases, the J end lost 3 bases, and 12 bases lay between the germline ends. The CDR3 DNA sequence: TGTGCCAGCAGCGTAGGGGGTGGAGGGGACACTGAAGCTTTCTTT. It is translated as CASSVGGGGDTEAFF.

The rearrangement uses TRBV5-1 and TRBJ1-1; no clear D gene. CDR3 length: 15 amino acids. CDR1 is SGHRS, CDR2 YFSETQ, per germline. Trimming left V 2 bases short and J 4 bases short, with 15 bases between. CDR3 DNA: TGCGCCAGCAGCTTCTCCCTCCAGGTGGGCACTGAAGCTTTCTTT. Protein: CASSFSLQVGTEAFF.

The chain is built from TRBV11-2 and TRBJ2-6; a weak D match, TRBD2 (5 bases). Germline V gene sequence: CDR1 SGHAT, CDR2 FQNNGV. The CDR3 has 15 residues. V lost 5 bases and J lost 6, with 14 bases in between. The CDR3 sequence: CASSRLAGEANVLTF. The DNA for the CDR3 is TGTGCCAGCAGCCGATTGGCGGGTGAGGCCAACGTCCTGACTTTC.

The rearrangement uses TRBV30 and TRBJ2-5, with D possibly being TRBD2 (5 bases). In germline, CDR1 is GTSNPN, CDR2 SVGIG (reference sequence). V lost 4 bases and J lost 2, with 8 bases in between. CDR3 size: 12 residues. The CDR3 region has the DNA TGTGCCTGGAATTCGGGGCAAGAGACCCAGTACTTC. It encodes CAWNSGQETQYF. Using reference TRBV30 and TRBJ2-5 for the parts outside the CDR3, the full variable domain is SQTIHQWPATLVQPVGSPLSLECTVEGTSNPNLYWYRQAAGRGLQLLFYSVGIGQISSEVPQNLSASRPQDRQFILSSKKLLLSDSGFYLCAWNSGQETQYFGPGTRLLVL.

The chain recombines TRBV9 with TRBJ1-5; D uncertain. Trimming removed 0 bases from V and 6 bases from J, with 7 bases in between. This CDR3 spans 13 amino acids. Germline V gene sequence: CDR1 SGDLS, CDR2 YYNGEE. CDR3 sequence reads: CASSVDSAQPQHF. In DNA, the CDR3 is TGTGCCAGCAGCGTAGATAGCGCTCAGCCCCAGCATTTT.

This clone has a handful of counts. The chain joins TRBV11-2 to TRBJ1-5; D is undetermined. Germline V gene sequence: CDR1 SGHAT, CDR2 FQNNGV. V lost 5 bases, J lost 2 bases, and 7 bases lay in between. This CDR3 region has 13 residues. Written as DNA, the CDR3 is TGTGCCAGCAGCCCAGATCGCAATCAGCCCCAGCATTTT. This sequence encodes CASSPDRNQPQHF.